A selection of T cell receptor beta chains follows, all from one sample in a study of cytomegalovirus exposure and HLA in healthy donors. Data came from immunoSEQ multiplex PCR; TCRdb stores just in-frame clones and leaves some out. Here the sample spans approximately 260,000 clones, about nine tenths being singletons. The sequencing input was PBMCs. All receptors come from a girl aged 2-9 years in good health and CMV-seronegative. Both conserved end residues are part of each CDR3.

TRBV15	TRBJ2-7	CATSSLRGSVYEQYF
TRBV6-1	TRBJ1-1	CASRSGTAMNTEAFF
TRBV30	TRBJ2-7	CAWSAGQGVGGGEQYF
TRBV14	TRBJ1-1	CASSQVRGGTEAFF
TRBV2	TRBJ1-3	CASNSDRDGNTIYF
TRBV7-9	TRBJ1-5	CASSLDGHSNQPQHF
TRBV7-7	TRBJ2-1	CASSAGLAGGHSYNEQFF
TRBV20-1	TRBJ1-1	CSAKLNTEAFF
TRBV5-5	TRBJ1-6	CATQDRGLSPLHF
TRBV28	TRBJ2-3	CASSPTVPGLAFLGNTQYF
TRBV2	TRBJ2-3	CASRRREGDTQYF
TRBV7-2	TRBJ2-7	CASSGSRQGLLYEQYF
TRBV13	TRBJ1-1	CASSLSVNTEAFF
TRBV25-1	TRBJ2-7	CASSDAGGSSYEQYF
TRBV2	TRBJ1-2	CASPWGGSYGYTF
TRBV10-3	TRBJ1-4	CAISESTGAANEKLFF
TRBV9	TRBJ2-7	CASSAGTSGAYEQYF
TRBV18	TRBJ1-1	CASSPPGNTEAFF
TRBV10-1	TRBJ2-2	CASSARLGGTGELFF
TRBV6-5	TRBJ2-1	CASSPTRHYNEQFF
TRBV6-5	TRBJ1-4	CASSYSWQGAEKLFF
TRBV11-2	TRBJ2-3	CASRSSGGFTDTQYF
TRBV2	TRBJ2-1	CASSERTSGVWEQFF
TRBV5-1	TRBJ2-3	CASSEPTGASVDTQYF
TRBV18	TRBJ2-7	CASSLGGGGFYEQYF